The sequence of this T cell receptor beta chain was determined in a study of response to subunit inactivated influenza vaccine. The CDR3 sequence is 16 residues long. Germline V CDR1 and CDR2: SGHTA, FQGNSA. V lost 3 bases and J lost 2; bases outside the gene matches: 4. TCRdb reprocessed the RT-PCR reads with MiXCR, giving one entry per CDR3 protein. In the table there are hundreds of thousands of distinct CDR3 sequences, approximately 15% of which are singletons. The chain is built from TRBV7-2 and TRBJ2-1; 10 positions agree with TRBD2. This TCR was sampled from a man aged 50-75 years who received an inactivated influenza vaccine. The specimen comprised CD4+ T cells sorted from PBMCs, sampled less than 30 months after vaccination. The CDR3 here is CASSFSTSGAYNEQFF. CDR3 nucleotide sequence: TGTGCCAGCAGCTTTTCTACTAGCGGGGCCTACAATGAGCAGTTCTTC.